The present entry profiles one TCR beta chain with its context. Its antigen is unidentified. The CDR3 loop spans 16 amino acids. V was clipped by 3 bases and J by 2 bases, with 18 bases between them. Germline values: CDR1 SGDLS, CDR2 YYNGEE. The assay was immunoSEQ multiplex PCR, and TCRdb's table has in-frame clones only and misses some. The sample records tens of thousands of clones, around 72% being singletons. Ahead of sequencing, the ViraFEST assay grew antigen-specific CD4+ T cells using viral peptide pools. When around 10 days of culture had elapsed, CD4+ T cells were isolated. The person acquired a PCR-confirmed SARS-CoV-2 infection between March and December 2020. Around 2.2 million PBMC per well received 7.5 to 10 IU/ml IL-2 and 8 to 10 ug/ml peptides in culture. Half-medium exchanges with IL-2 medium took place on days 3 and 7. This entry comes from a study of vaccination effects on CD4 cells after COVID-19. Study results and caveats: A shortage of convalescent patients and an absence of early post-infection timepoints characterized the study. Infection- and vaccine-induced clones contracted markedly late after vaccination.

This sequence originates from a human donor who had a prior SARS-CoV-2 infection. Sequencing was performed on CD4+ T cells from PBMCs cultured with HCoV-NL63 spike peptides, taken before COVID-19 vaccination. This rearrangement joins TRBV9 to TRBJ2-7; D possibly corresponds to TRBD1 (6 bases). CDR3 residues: CASSEQGGTWTYEQYF. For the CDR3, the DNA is TGTGCCAGCAGCGAACAGGGTGGGACGTGGACCTACGAGCAGTACTTC.